This T cell receptor (beta chain) comes out of a study of regulatory T cells in long-lasting Graves disease (dated by TCRdb to the early 2020s). Regarding the study in general: Antithyroid drugs had been taken for less than 3 months by newly diagnosed Graves' disease patients. The study was conducted in China and was registered as a clinical trial. Peripheral blood TCR sequencing and RNA sequencing compared persistent Graves' disease patients with newly diagnosed Graves' disease patients. TCR sequencing covered 13 persistent and 20 or so newly diagnosed Graves' disease patients, approximately 33 samples in total. What the work shows at the level of the full study, not this receptor alone: The small sample size was acknowledged by the authors as a limitation that may reduce accuracy. Compared with newly diagnosed patients, patients with persistent Graves' disease had lower TCR Shannon entropy and fewer highly expanded clones, which suggests clonal expansion. Sequencing and analysis were limited to the TCR beta chain. Only peripheral blood was studied, because thyroid tissue, the primary lesion, was inaccessible. Persistent disease showed preferential use of TRBV28, TRBJ1-2 and TRBJ2-5, whereas newly diagnosed disease favored TRBV20-1 and TRBJ2-1. Persistent patients shared more public clonotypes among themselves (around 3,000) than newly diagnosed patients did (approximately 900).

This specimen's time point label, interpreted: newly diagnosed GD, antithyroid drugs for less than 3 months. For both TCR sequencing and RNA sequencing, RNA was extracted from PBMCs using TRIzol. Graves' disease was diagnosed according to American Thyroid Association guidelines. Recruitment of patients was carried out at an endocrinology department in Xi'an, China. Each patient gave about 9.1 milliliters of peripheral blood, collected in an EDTA anticoagulant tube. Ficoll Paque Plus density gradient separation was used to isolate PBMCs, and no further T cell sorting was performed. RNA quality was checked with an Agilent 2100 Bioanalyzer and agarose gel, and concentration with a NanoDrop 2000. Library generation was performed with multiplex PCR. Instrument on record: Illumina HiSeq 4000. TCR beta libraries were built with iRepertoire HTBI primers and Arm-PCR amplification of CDR3 regions. Before sequencing, the PCR products underwent gel purification. The paper's processing steps were these. Across samples, around 62 TRBV and 14 TRBJ segments were identified and used for gene usage analysis of CDR3 amino acid clonotypes. COPE and FqMerger were used to merge filtered high-quality paired reads into contigs. BLAST was used to align contigs to the IMGT TRBV, TRBD and TRBJ reference genes, and CDR3 was defined following IMGT. Any clonotype with a frequency above 0.1% was classified as a highly expanded clone. Shannon entropy was used to measure repertoire diversity, and the Gini coefficient was used to measure V-J evenness. A clonotype was considered public if more than one individual shared it. Using fastp trimming at Q25 and MiXCR clonotype assembly, TCRdb reanalyzed the public sequencing data and kept in-frame beta chains. Entries that share a CDR3 protein sequence are merged under the most common genes and DNA. TCRdb, rather than the study authors, made the V and J calls. In all, the sample holds over 300,000 distinct CDR3 sequences, and about a sixth of those were seen once. The ten most abundant clones make up approximately 21% of the sample.

This clonotype was recorded at least ten times. This clone's antigen is unknown. No qualities accompany the bases; no much larger clone lies one base away. Taken from cysteine to phenylalanine, the CDR3 has 14 residues. This entry keeps only the CDR3 DNA: 42 bases, framed from base 1. Trimming takes 1 base from V and 0 bases from J, and the germline ends sit 6 bases apart. Looking up the germline V gene (reference sequence) yields CDR1 SEHNR and CDR2 FQNEAQ. This receptor was taken from a female donor with Graves disease. This sequence uses TRBV7-9 and TRBJ2-5; confidence is insufficient to name the D gene. This sample comprised peripheral blood mononuclear cells (PBMCs), obtained at new diagnosis, from a patient treated with antithyroid drugs. In nucleotides, the sequence is TGTGCCAGCAGCTTAGTGAGACACCAAGAGACCCAGTACTTC. This translates into CASSLVRHQETQYF.